Listed here is a single T cell receptor beta chain. This clonotype was picked up a small number of times. What this receptor recognizes is not known. The record has no base qualities; no much larger clone is one base away. Per the publication, the treatment or condition label means: in vitro stimulation with specific CMV peptide epitopes to enrich CMV-specific T cells. The sample is drawn from a study of T cell repertoires in cytomegalovirus infection (dated by TCRdb to the late 2010s). Background on the whole study: Recently identified HLA-C-restricted CMV epitopes, whose presentation resists viral immunomodulation, were targeted by peptide stimulations together with well-studied HLA-B-restricted epitopes. The HLA type of each donor mattered for the analysis, because public TCR beta signatures pointed to carriage of CMV infection along with the matching HLA type. Study-level results and caveats: Cumulative frequency of public TCR beta family members discriminated carriers of CMV infection plus the relevant HLA type in this cohort and an independent roughly 320-donor cohort. The ex vivo response was dominated by HLA-C-restricted CMV-specific TCR beta clonotypes, and the single most frequent clonotype in two of eight donors was supplied by these HLA-C-restricted clonotypes.

These reads were obtained on an Illumina HiSeq 1500. TCRdb reprocessing: public reads trimmed at Q25 with fastp, clones called with MiXCR, in-frame beta chains kept. Entries that share a CDR3 protein sequence are merged under the most common genes and DNA. The sample profile shows roughly 800,000 distinct CDR3 sequences; 25% to 30% of them were found once. Of the sample, about an eighth is held by the ten largest clones. V gives up 2 bases and J gives up 4 bases, and the segment between their germline ends measures 14 bases. From the cysteine through the phenylalanine, the CDR3 covers 15 amino acids. Only CDR3 DNA remains: 45 bases, in frame from the first base. The germline V gene (reference sequence) specifies MNHEY as CDR1 and SMNVEV as CDR2.

The chain is assembled from TRBV27 and TRBJ1-2; no D gene can be assigned with confidence. This sequence was found in a human donor in good health (CMV status not recorded). Some clones in this sample may be carry-over from other donors' samples. Sequencing used cultured CD8+ T cells from PBMCs, obtained from culture after CMV antigen stimulation. CDR3 protein: CASSLTAGISYGYTF. The nucleotide sequence is given as TGTGCCAGCAGTTTAACCGCTGGAATTTCCTATGGCTACACCTTC.